This TCR beta chain was obtained from a study of preoperative IRX-2 immunotherapy in early breast cancer. Per germline, CDR1 GTSNPN and CDR2 SVGIG (reference sequence). After removal of 3 bases from V and 13 bases from J, the junction contained 6 bases not matched to a gene. This CDR3 is built from 11 residues. The table came from immunoSEQ multiplex PCR; TCRdb's copy has only in-frame clones and leaves some out. The sample has about 25,000 clones; about 81% are singletons. Noted treatment: preoperative locoregional IRX-2 cytokine immunotherapy. Patients received preoperative, locoregional IRX-2 cytokine immunotherapy in a phase Ib study.

The TCR was taken from a human donor with breast cancer. The chain is built from TRBV30 and TRBJ2-1; 7 bases are a match to TRBD1. Sequences were derived from lymph node tissue, sampled after IRX-2 immunotherapy. In DNA form, the CDR3 reads TGTGCCTGGAGCGCCCGGGACAGCCAGTTCTTC. It specifies CAWSARDSQFF.